These T cell receptor beta chains were read from a single sample in a study of neurological immune-mediated disorders. Each CDR3 protein gets one entry after TCRdb re-called the 5' RACE reads with MiXCR. The sample consists of tens of thousands of distinct CDR3 sequences, around a fifth of them appearing once. Sequencing was performed on PBMCs. The receptors were gathered from a man aged 60 to 75 with HTLV-1-associated myelopathy (HAM/TSP). CDR3s include the opening cysteine and the closing phenylalanine or tryptophan. D genes are given only for firm matches. Expanded clones get a size class; other rows say once, few or many, or leave the size out.

D gene,clone size,V gene,CDR3 length,J gene,CDR3 protein,CDR3 DNA
.,many,TRBV29-1,14,TRBJ2-1,CSVEGDLTYNEQFF,TGCAGCGTTGAAGGGGACCTCACATACAATGAGCAGTTCTTC
TRBD2,many,TRBV7-8,16,TRBJ2-1,CASSLAGGRALNEQFF,TGTGCCAGCAGCTTAGCCGGCGGGAGGGCCCTCAATGAGCAGTTCTTC
.,many,TRBV5-5,15,TRBJ2-1,CASSGFDGKSNEQFF,TGTGCCAGCAGCGGTTTTGACGGGAAATCAAATGAGCAGTTCTTC
TRBD1,.,TRBV3-1,14,TRBJ1-1,CASSQRDRDTEAFF,TGTGCCAGCAGCCAAAGGGACAGAGACACTGAAGCTTTCTTT
.,many,TRBV27,13,TRBJ2-7,CASSPGPPYEQYF,TGTGCCAGCAGTCCTGGACCACCTTACGAGCAGTACTTC
.,many,TRBV2,14,TRBJ1-5,CASSEARLGKPQHF,TGTGCCAGCAGTGAAGCACGTTTAGGGAAGCCCCAGCATTTT
.,many,TRBV12-3/TRBV12-4,16,TRBJ2-5,CASRKGGRGFRETQYF,TGTGCCAGCAGGAAGGGGGGCCGGGGGTTTAGGGAGACCCAGTACTTC
TRBD1,many,TRBV6-6,17,TRBJ1-1,CASSYSGTGGARTEAFF,TGTGCCAGCAGTTACTCGGGGACAGGGGGCGCGAGGACTGAAGCTTTCTTT
.,once,TRBV12-3/TRBV12-4,12,TRBJ2-2,CASSGAVGELFF,TGTGCCAGCAGTGGCGCGGTCGGGGAGCTGTTTTTT
TRBD2,.,TRBV6-2/TRBV6-3,15,TRBJ2-7,CASSVDSGSSYEQYF,TGTGCCAGCAGTGTCGATAGCGGGAGCTCCTACGAGCAGTACTTC
.,.,TRBV18,16,TRBJ2-5,CASSPIGLGGEETQYF,TGTGCCAGCTCACCGATCGGACTCGGGGGCGAAGAGACCCAGTACTTC
.,few,TRBV5-1,15,TRBJ1-3,CASRNEGGSGNTIYF,TGCGCCAGCAGGAATGAAGGGGGCTCTGGAAACACCATATATTTT
TRBD1,many,TRBV28,16,TRBJ2-2,CASSLGQGAVTGELFF,TGTGCCAGCAGTCTAGGACAGGGGGCGGTCACCGGGGAGCTGTTTTTT
.,many,TRBV5-1,15,TRBJ2-7,CASSFLNSENYEQYF,TGCGCCAGCAGCTTCTTGAACAGCGAGAACTACGAGCAGTACTTC
.,many,TRBV7-2,13,TRBJ2-1,CASALGRHNEQFF,TGTGCCAGCGCCCTCGGGCGCCACAATGAGCAGTTCTTC
.,many,TRBV9,12,TRBJ1-3,CASSVDGNTIYF,TGTGCCAGCAGCGTAGACGGGAACACCATATATTTT
.,many,TRBV5-1,13,TRBJ1-1,CASSQQGYTEAFF,TGCGCCAGCAGCCAACAGGGTTACACTGAAGCTTTCTTT
.,few,TRBV20-1,12,TRBJ1-5,CSAGDIGQPQHF,TGCAGTGCTGGGGACATTGGGCAGCCCCAGCATTTT
.,.,TRBV18,14,TRBJ1-1,CASSPSSGDTEAFF,TGTGCCAGCTCACCATCCAGCGGTGACACTGAAGCTTTCTTT
TRBD1,many,TRBV28,15,TRBJ1-2,CASSSTPRTGYGYTF,TGTGCCAGCAGCTCCACCCCCAGGACAGGCTATGGCTACACCTTC
TRBD1,.,TRBV27,13,TRBJ1-1,CASSPGTVFEAFF,TGTGCCAGCAGCCCCGGGACAGTTTTCGAAGCTTTCTTT
TRBD1,many,TRBV29-1,14,TRBJ2-3,CSVARGLGADTQYF,TGCAGCGTTGCGAGGGGGCTCGGGGCAGATACGCAGTATTTT
TRBD2,many,TRBV20-1,19,TRBJ2-3,CSARDQGTSGRAGTDTQYF,TGCAGTGCTAGAGATCAGGGGACTAGCGGGAGGGCCGGGACAGATACGCAGTATTTT
.,many,TRBV28,15,TRBJ1-1,CASSRVVAVPTEAFF,TGTGCCAGCAGTCGGGTAGTTGCCGTTCCCACTGAAGCTTTCTTT
TRBD2,many,TRBV12-3/TRBV12-4,17,TRBJ2-1,CASSLLGGSGRFSEQFF,TGTGCCAGCAGTTTACTCGGAGGGAGCGGGAGGTTTAGTGAGCAGTTCTTC
.,medium-sized,TRBV5-6,13,TRBJ2-5,CASLKQGQETQYF,TGTGCCAGCTTAAAGCAGGGACAAGAGACCCAGTACTTC
.,.,TRBV18,14,TRBJ1-1,CASSPVTVMTEAFF,TGTGCCAGCTCACCCGTGACAGTAATGACTGAAGCTTTCTTT